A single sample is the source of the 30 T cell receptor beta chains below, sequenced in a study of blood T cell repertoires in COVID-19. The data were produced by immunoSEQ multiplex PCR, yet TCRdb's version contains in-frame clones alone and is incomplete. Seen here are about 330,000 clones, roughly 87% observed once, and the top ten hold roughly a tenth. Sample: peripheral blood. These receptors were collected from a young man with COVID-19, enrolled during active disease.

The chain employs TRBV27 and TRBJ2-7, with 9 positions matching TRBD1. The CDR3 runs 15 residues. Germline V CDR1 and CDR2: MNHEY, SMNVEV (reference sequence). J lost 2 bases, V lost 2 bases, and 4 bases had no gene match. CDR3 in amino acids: CASSLSGTGTYEQYF. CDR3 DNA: TGTGCCAGCAGTTTAAGCGGGACAGGGACCTACGAGCAGTACTTC.

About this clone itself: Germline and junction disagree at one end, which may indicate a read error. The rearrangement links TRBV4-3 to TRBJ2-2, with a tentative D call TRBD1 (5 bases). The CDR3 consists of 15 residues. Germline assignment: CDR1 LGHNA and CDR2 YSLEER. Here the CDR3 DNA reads TGCGCCAGCAGCCCGGTACAGGCGAACAACGGGGAGCTGTTTTTT. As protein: CASSPVQANNGELFF.

The chain's CDR3 is CASSSQTGELFF. The CDR3 coding sequence is TGTGCCAGCAGCTCCCAAACCGGGGAGCTGTTTTTT. The chain joins TRBV6-2 or TRBV6-3 to TRBJ2-2, with D uncertain. V dropped 6 bases and J dropped 5 bases, with 7 bases sitting between them. This CDR3 is 12 amino acids long. Germline V gene sequence: CDR1 MNHEY, CDR2 SVGEGT.

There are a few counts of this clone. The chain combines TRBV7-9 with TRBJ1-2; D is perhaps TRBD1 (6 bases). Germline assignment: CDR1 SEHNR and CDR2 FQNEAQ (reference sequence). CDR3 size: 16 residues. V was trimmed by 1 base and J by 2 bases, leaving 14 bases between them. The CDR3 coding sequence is TGTGCCAGCAGCTTAGGAGGCAGGGGAGCGAACTATGGCTACACCTTC. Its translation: CASSLGGRGANYGYTF.

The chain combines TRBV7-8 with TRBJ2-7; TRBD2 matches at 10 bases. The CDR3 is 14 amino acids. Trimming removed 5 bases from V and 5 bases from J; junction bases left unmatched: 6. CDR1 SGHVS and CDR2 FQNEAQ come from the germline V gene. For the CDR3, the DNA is TGTGCCAGCAGCCCTCTAGCGGGGGCCCACGAGCAGTACTTC. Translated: CASSPLAGAHEQYF.

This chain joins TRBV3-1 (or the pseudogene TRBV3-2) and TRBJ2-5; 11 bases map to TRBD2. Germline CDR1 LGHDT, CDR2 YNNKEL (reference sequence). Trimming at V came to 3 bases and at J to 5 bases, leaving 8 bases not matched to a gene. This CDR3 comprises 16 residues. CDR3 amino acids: CASSHDTSGSRETQYF. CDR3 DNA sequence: TGTGCCAGCAGCCATGATACTAGCGGGAGCCGGGAGACCCAGTACTTC.

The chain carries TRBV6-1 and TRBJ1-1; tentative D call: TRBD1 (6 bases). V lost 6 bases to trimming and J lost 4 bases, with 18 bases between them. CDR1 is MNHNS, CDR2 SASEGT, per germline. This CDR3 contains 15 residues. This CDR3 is CASRSTGLRVTEAFF. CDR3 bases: TGTGCCAGCAGGTCCACAGGGCTTAGGGTCACTGAAGCTTTCTTT.

The CDR3 DNA reads TGTGCCAGCAGCAAGACAGGGGGTCCGTACAATGAGCAGTTCTTC. Its translation: CASSKTGGPYNEQFF. The genes are TRBV9 and TRBJ2-1, with 9 bases fitting TRBD1. The junction had 6 bases not matched to a gene; V was cut back by 4 bases and J by 4 bases. The CDR3 has 15 amino acids. CDR1 is SGDLS, CDR2 YYNGEE, per germline. Supplemented by reference TRBV9 and TRBJ2-1, the full variable domain reads DSGVTQTPKHLITATGQRVTLRCSPRSGDLSVYWYQQSLDQGLQFLIQYYNGEERAKGNILERFSAQQFPDLHSELNLSSLELGDSALYFCASSKTGGPYNEQFFGPGTRLTVL.

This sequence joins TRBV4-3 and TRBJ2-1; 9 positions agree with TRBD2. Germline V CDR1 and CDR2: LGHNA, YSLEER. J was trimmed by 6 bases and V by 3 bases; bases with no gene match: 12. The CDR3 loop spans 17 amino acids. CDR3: CASSQDPIAGEGNEQFF. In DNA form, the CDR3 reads TGCGCCAGCAGCCAGGACCCTATAGCGGGAGAGGGCAATGAGCAGTTCTTC.

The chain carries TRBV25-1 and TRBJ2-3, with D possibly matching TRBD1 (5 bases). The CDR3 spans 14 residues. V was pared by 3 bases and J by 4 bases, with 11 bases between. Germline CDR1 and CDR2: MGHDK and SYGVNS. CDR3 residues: CASSESTVADTQYF. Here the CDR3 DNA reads TGTGCCAGCAGTGAGTCGACAGTAGCAGATACGCAGTATTTT.

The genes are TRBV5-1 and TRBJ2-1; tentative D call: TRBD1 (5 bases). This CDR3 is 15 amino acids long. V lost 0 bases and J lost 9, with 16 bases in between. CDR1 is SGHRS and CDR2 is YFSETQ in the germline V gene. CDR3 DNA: TGCGCCAGCAGCTTGGGTTGGGGCGGAGCCCCTGAGCAGTTCTTC. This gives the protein CASSLGWGGAPEQFF.

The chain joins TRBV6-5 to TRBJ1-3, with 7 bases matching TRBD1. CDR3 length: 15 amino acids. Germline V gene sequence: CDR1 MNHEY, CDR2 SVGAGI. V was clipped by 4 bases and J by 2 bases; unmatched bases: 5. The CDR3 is CASSWDSYPGNTIYF. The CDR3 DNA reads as TGTGCCAGCAGTTGGGACAGCTACCCTGGAAACACCATATATTTT.

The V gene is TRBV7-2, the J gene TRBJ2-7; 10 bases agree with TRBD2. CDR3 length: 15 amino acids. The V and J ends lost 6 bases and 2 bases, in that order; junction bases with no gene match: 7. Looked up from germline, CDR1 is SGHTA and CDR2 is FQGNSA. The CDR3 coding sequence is TGTGCCAGCAGGGAAACTAGCGGGAAAACCTACGAGCAGTACTTC. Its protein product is CASRETSGKTYEQYF.

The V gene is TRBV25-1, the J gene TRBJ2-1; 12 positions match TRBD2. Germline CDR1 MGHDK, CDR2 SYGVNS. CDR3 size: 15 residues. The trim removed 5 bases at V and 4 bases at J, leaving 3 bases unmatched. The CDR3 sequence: CASSPTSGGYNEQFF. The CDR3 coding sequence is TGTGCCAGCAGTCCAACTAGCGGGGGGTACAATGAGCAGTTCTTC. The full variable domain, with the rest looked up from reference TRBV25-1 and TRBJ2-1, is EADIYQTPRYLVIGTGKKITLECSQTMGHDKMYWYQQDPGMELHLIHYSYGVNSTEKGDLSSESTVSRIRTEHFPLTLESARPSHTSQYLCASSPTSGGYNEQFFGPGTRLTVL.

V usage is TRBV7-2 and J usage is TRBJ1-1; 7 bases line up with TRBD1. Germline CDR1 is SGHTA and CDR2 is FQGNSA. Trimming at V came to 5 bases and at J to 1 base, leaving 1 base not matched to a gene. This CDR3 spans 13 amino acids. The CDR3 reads CASSRDRNTEAFF. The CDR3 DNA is TGTGCCAGCAGCCGGGACAGGAACACTGAAGCTTTCTTT.

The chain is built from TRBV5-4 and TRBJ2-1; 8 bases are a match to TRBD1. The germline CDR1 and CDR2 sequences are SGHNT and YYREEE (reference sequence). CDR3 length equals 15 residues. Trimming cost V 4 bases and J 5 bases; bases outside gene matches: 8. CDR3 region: CASSPLTGGHNEQFF. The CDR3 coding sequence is TGTGCCAGCAGCCCTTTAACAGGGGGTCACAATGAGCAGTTCTTC.

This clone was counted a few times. CDR3 protein: CASSLTGGHYGYTF. The CDR3 bases are TGTGCCAGCAGTTTGACCGGCGGCCACTATGGCTACACCTTC. This chain joins TRBV28 and TRBJ1-2; D is uncertain. The germline V gene encodes CDR1 MDHEN and CDR2 SYDVKM. The CDR3 is 14 amino acids. Trimming removed 3 bases at V and 3 bases at J, with 11 bases between.

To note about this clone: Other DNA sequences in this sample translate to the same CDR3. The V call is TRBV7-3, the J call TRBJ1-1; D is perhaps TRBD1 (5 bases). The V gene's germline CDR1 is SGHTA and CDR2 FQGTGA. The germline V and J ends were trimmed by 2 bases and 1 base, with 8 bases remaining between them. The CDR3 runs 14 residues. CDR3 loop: CASSLGHSNTEAFF. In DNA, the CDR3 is TGTGCCAGCAGCTTAGGACACTCGAACACTGAAGCTTTCTTT.

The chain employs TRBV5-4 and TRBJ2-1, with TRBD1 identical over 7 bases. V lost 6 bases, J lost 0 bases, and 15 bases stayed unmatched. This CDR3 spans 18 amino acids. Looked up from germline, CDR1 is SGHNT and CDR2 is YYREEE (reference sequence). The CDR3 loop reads CASTSQKYRGNSYNEQFF. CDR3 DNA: TGTGCCAGCACAAGCCAGAAGTACAGGGGAAACTCCTACAATGAGCAGTTCTTC.

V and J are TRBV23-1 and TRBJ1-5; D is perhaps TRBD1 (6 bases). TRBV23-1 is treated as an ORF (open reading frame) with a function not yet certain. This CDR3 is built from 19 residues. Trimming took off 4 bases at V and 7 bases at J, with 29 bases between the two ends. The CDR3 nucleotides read TGCGCCAGCAGTCGTCCCGGGGCAGGGGATGAGATGGTACGGCAGCCCCAGCATTTT. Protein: CASSRPGAGDEMVRQPQHF.

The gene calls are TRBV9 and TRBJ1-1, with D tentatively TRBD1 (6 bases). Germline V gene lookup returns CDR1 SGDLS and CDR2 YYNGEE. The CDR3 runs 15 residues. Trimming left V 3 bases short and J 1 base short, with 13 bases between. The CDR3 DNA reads TGTGCCAGCAGCGGCCAGGGGAGGGAGAACACTGAAGCTTTCTTT. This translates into CASSGQGRENTEAFF.

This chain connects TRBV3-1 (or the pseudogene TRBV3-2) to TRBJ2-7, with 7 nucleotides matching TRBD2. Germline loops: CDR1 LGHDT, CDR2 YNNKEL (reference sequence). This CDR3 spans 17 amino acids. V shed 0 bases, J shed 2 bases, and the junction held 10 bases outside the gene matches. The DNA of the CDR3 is TGTGCCAGCAGCCAAGATGGCACGTCGGCGGGGGCCTACGAGCAGTACTTC. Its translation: CASSQDGTSAGAYEQYF.

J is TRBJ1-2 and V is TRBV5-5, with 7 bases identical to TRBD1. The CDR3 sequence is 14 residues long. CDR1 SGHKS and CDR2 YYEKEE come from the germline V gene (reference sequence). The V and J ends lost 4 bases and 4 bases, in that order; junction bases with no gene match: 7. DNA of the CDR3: TGTGCCAGCAGCATAGGACAGGAGATCTATGGCTACACCTTC. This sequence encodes CASSIGQEIYGYTF.

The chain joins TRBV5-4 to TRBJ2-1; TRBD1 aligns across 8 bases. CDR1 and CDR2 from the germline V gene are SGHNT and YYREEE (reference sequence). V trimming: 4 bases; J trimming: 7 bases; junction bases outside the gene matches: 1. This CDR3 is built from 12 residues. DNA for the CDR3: TGTGCCAGCAGCCGACAGGGGAATGAGCAGTTCTTC. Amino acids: CASSRQGNEQFF.

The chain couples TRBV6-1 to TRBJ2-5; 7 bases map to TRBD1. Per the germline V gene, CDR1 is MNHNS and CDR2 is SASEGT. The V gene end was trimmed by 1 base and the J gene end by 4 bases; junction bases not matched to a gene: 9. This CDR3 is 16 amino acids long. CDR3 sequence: CASSEGSTGLGETQYF. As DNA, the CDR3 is TGTGCCAGCAGTGAAGGTTCGACAGGGCTGGGAGAGACCCAGTACTTC.

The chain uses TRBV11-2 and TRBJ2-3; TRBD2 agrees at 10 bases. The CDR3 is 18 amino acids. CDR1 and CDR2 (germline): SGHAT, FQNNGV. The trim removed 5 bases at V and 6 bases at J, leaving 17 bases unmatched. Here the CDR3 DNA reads TGTGCCAGCAGCCTGAGGGGGGCCAGCGGGAGGGCCTTGGATACGCAGTATTTT. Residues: CASSLRGASGRALDTQYF.

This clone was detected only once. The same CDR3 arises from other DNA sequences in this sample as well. The CDR3 sequence: CASSLGQGNGYTF. For the CDR3, the DNA is TGCGCCAGCAGCTTGGGACAGGGTAATGGCTACACCTTC. The rearrangement links TRBV5-1 to TRBJ1-2, with 7 bases identical to TRBD1. Trimming removed 0 bases from V and 6 bases from J; junction bases left unmatched: 2. There are 13 residues in the CDR3. Germline V gene sequence: CDR1 SGHRS, CDR2 YFSETQ.

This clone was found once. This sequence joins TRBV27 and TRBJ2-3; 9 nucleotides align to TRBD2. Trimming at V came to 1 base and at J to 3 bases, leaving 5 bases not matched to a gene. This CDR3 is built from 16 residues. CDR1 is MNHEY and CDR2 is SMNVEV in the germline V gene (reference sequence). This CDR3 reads CASSLWASGETDTQYF. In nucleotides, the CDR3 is TGTGCCAGCAGTTTATGGGCTAGCGGGGAGACAGATACGCAGTATTTT.

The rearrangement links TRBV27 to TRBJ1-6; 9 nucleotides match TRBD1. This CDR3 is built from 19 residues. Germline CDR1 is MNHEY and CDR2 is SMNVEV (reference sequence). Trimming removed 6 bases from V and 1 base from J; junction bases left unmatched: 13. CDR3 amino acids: CASRQTRDREGSYNSPLHF. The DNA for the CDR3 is TGTGCCAGCAGGCAAACCCGGGACAGGGAGGGTTCCTATAATTCACCCCTCCACTTT.

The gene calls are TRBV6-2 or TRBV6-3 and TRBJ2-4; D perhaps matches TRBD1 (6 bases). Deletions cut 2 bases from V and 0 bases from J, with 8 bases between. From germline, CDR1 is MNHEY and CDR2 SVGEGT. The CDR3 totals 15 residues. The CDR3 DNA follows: TGTGCCAGCAGTTACGGGGGCCTAGCCAAAAACATTCAGTACTTC. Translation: CASSYGGLAKNIQYF.